This entry describes one TCR beta chain. Primers included in the PCR were 60 Vbeta and 13 Jbeta primers. TCRdb's copy holds only in-frame clones and misses some; the assay was immunoSEQ multiplex PCR. The repertoire shows about 34,000 clones; the top ten hold approximately 3.6%. This sample is drawn from a study of cytomegalovirus exposure and HLA in healthy donors. The clonotype was recovered from a middle-aged woman in good health and CMV-seropositive. The sample consisted of PBMCs.

The CDR3 protein is CASSHTSNTEAFF. CDR3 nucleotide sequence: TGCGCCAGCAGCCATACTTCGAACACTGAAGCTTTCTTT. This rearrangement joins TRBV5-1 to TRBJ1-1; no reliable D call. The CDR3 is 13 residues long. Trimming cost V 4 bases and J 1 base, with 8 bases left between them. Per the germline V gene, CDR1 is SGHRS and CDR2 is YFSETQ.